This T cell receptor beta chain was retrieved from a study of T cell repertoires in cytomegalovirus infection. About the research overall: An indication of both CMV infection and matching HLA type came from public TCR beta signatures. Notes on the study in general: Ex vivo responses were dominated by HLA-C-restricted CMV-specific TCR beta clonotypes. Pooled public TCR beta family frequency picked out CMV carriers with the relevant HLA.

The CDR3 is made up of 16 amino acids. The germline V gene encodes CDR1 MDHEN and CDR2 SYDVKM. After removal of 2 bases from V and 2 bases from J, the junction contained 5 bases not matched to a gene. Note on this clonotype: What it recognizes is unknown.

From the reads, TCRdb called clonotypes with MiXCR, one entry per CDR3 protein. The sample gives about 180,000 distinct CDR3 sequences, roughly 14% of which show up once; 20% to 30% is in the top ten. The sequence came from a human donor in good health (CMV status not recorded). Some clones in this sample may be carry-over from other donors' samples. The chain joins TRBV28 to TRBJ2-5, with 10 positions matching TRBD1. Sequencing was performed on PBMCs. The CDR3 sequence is CASSLNGQGEQETQYF. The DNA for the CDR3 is TGTGCCAGCAGTTTAAACGGACAGGGGGAACAAGAGACCCAGTACTTC.